Following are 9 T cell receptor beta chains from one sample sequenced in a study of cytomegalovirus exposure and HLA in healthy donors. Amplification used 60 Vbeta primers and 13 Jbeta primers. Here immunoSEQ multiplex PCR was the method, and the copy in TCRdb shows in-frame clones only, minus some. The repertoire holds about 130,000 clones, roughly four fifths seen once, with over 3% in the top ten. The sample was PBMCs. Source of these receptors: a woman between 40 and 50 years old in good health and CMV-seropositive.

The rearrangement links TRBV5-5 to TRBJ2-1; the match to TRBD2 covers 14 bases. The V and J ends lost 4 bases and 7 bases, in that order; junction bases with no gene match: 4. Germline lookup yields CDR1 SGHKS and CDR2 YYEKEE (reference sequence). The CDR3 sequence is 15 residues long. The CDR3 loop is CASSTGTSGRNEQFF. CDR3 bases: TGTGCCAGCAGCACTGGGACTAGCGGGAGAAATGAGCAGTTCTTC.

This chain joins TRBV15 and TRBJ2-5; unclear D gene. Trimming cost V 0 bases and J 3 bases, with 5 bases left between them. This CDR3 spans 13 amino acids. Germline CDR1 is LNHNV and CDR2 is YYDKDF (reference sequence). The CDR3 loop reads CATSRDHKETQYF. CDR3 nucleotides: TGTGCCACCAGCAGAGATCACAAAGAGACCCAGTACTTC.

The chain recombines TRBV7-2 with TRBJ1-1, with no clear D. The CDR3 runs 14 residues. Germline loops: CDR1 SGHTA, CDR2 FQGNSA. Trimming left V 1 base short and J 2 bases short, with 8 bases between. The DNA of the CDR3 is TGTGCCAGCAGCTTAGAACTAACTAACACTGAAGCTTTCTTT. As protein: CASSLELTNTEAFF.

The chain combines TRBV7-9 with TRBJ2-3; D not resolved. Trimming shortened V by 5 bases and J by 0 bases, and 9 bases separated the two germline ends. The CDR3 spans 14 residues. Germline V gene sequence: CDR1 SEHNR, CDR2 FQNEAQ (reference sequence). In nucleotides, the CDR3 is TGTGCCAGCAGCCCCTGGCAGAGCACAGATACGCAGTATTTT. Its protein is CASSPWQSTDTQYF.

This clone was recorded once. V usage is TRBV13 and J usage is TRBJ2-3; unclear D gene. This CDR3 is 14 amino acids long. Trimming left V 0 bases short and J 1 base short, with 5 bases between. CDR1 is PRHDT and CDR2 is FYEKMQ in the germline V gene (reference sequence). CDR3 in DNA: TGTGCCAGCAGCTTAGGAAGCGGCACAGATACGCAGTATTTT. This codes for CASSLGSGTDTQYF.

The gene calls are TRBV2 and TRBJ2-7; D unresolved. The V and J ends lost 6 bases and 3 bases respectively, with 12 bases between them. Germline V gene lookup returns CDR1 SNHLY and CDR2 FYNNEI. This CDR3 is 13 amino acids long. The CDR3 loop is CASRSGYFYEQYF. CDR3 nucleotides: TGTGCCAGCAGATCGGGTTACTTCTACGAGCAGTACTTC.

The chain employs TRBV5-4 and TRBJ2-3, with TRBD2 matching 12 bases. CDR1 and CDR2 from the germline V gene are SGHNT and YYREEE (reference sequence). There are 15 residues in the CDR3. V lost 4 bases, J lost 6 bases, and 6 bases stayed unmatched. This CDR3 is CASSPLTSGSDTQYF. The CDR3 bases are TGTGCCAGCAGCCCACTGACTAGCGGGAGTGATACGCAGTATTTT.

V is TRBV30 and J is TRBJ1-3; D is ambiguous. Looked up from germline, CDR1 is GTSNPN and CDR2 is SVGIG (reference sequence). The CDR3 extends over 15 amino acids. V was trimmed by 4 bases and J by 0 bases, leaving 13 bases between them. CDR3 in amino acids: CAWNSGLNSGNTIYF. The DNA for the CDR3 is TGTGCCTGGAACTCAGGCTTAAACTCTGGAAACACCATATATTTT.

The chain has TRBV10-3 and TRBJ2-2; TRBD1 matches at 8 bases. The CDR3 covers 15 residues. The germline gives CDR1 ENHRY, CDR2 SYGVKD. The J segment lost 5 bases and the V segment lost 6 bases, leaving 8 bases of the junction unmatched. This chain's CDR3 is CAISPTGGRTGELFF. The CDR3 DNA sequence: TGTGCCATCAGCCCTACAGGGGGAAGAACCGGGGAGCTGTTTTTT.